Included here is one T cell receptor (beta chain) sequence, with context. A junction boundary mismatches the germline segment, possibly from a read error. The entry originates in a study of blood T cell repertoires in COVID-19. Study in general: Sources were T cells, B-cell-depleted T cells, or PBMCs; the material itself was cDNA or gDNA.

Sequencing used immunoSEQ multiplex PCR; TCRdb keeps in-frame clones, though not all of them. The sample has 140,000 or so clones, approximately 88% seen once. The TCR comes from a woman aged 45-65 years with acute or convalescent COVID-19. The material sequenced was peripheral blood.

The CDR3 bases are TGTGCCAGCAGCCAAGCCCTAGACCCGGGGATCTTC. It specifies CASSQALDPGIF. V gene TRBV14 combines with J gene TRBJ1-2, with D unresolved. The CDR3 consists of 12 residues. CDR1 and CDR2 (germline): SGHDN, FVKESK. Full variable domain (outside the CDR3, taken from reference TRBV14 and TRBJ1-2): EAGVTQFPSHSVIEKGQTVTLRCDPISGHDNLYWYRRVMGKEIKFLLHFVKESKQDESGMPNNRFLAERTGGTYSTLKVQPAELEDSGVYFCASSQALDPGIFGSGTRLTVV.